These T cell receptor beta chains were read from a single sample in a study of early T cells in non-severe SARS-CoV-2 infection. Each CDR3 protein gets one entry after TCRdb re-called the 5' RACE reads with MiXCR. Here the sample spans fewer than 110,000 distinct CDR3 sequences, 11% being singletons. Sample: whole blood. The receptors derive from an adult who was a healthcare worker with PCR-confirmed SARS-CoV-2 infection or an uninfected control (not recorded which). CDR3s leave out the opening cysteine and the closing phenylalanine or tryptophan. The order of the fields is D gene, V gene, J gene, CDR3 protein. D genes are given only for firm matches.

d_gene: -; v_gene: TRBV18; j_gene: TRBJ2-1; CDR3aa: ASSPGFSNNEQF
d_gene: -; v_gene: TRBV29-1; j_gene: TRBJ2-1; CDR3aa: SPRLLKGNEQF
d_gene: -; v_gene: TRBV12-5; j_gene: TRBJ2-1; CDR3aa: ASGLGHRREQF
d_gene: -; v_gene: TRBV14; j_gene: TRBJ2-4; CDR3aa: ASSQGSVGNIQY
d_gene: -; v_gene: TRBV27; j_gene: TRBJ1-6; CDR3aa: ASSKRDGNSPLH
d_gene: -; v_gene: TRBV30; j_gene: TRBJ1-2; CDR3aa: AYSKSDYGYT
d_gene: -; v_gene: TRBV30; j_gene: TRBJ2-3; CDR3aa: ASTRENLDTQY
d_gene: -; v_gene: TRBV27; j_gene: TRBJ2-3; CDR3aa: ASSLWDNTDTQY
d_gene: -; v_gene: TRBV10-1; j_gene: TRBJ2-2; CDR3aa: ASGGRPGELF
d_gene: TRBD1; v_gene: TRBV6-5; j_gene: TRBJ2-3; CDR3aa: ASRDDRGTQY
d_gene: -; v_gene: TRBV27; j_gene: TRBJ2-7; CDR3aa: ASSLDDRSYEQY
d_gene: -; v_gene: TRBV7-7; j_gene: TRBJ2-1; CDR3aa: ASSSGDEQF
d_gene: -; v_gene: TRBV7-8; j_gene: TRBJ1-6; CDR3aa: ASSFAHFNSPLH
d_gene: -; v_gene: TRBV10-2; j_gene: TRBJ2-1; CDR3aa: ASSDHAYNEQF
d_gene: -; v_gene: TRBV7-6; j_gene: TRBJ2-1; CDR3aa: ASRQSGTKSYNEQF
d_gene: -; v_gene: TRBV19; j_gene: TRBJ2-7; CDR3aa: ASRADRDGGYEQY
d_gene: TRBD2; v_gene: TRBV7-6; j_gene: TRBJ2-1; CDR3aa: ASSEGLAGVLEQF
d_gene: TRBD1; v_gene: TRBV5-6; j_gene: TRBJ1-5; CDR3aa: ASSRLTGGWQPQH
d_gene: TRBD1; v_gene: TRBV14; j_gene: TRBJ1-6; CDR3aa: ASSQVGQGRSPLH
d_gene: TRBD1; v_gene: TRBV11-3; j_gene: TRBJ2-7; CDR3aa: ASSPRGRLAEPQPASYEQY
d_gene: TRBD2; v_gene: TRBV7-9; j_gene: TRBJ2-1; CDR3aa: ASSLAGPSYNEQF
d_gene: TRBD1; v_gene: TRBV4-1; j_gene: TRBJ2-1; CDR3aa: ASSRVHGTGTFRDRTEEF
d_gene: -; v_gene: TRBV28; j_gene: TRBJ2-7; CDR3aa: VSSFNEQY
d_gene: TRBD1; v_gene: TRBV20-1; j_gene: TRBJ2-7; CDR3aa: SARRDRGGEQY
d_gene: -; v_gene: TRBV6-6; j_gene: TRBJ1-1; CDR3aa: ASVREPGAEAF
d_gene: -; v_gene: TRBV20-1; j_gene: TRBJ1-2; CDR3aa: SARDRGANYGYT
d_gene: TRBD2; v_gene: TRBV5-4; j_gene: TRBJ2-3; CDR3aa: ASSPGLAGTSTDTQY
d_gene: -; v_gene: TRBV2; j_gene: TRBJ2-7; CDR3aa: ASSVSLWSGGYEQY
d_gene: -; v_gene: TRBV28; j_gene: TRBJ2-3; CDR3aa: AIQPAVDTQY
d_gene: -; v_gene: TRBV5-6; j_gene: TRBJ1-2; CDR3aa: ASSLLGYGYT
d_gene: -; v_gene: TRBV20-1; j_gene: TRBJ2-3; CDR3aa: RGVSPTDTQY
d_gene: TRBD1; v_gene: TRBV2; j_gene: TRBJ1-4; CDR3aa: ASSKGQGSQANKKLF
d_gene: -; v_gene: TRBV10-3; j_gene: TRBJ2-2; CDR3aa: ATSGTANTGELF
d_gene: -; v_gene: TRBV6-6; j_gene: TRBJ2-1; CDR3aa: ASSEFTLPSYNEQF
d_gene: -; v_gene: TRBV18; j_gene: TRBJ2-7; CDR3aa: ASSPELIAYEQY
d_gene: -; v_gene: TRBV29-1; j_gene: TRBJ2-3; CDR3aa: SVGDAAAQY
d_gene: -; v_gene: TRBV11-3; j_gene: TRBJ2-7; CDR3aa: ASSGGRENSYEQY
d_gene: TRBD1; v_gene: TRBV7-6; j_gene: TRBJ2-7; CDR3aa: ASSPGRTGYDEQY
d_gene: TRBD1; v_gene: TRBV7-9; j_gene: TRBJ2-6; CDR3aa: ASSGTGGSSGANVLT
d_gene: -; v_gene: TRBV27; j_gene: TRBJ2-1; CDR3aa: ASSFGYHNEQF
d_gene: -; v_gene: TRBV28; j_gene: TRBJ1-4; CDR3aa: ASVGQWEKLF
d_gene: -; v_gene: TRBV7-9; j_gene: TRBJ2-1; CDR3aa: ASSLDLLGTFSYNEQF
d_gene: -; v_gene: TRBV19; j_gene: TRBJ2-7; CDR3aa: ASSGQGGNYEQY
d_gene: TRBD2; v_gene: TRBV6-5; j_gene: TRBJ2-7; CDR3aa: ASNQSGLDYEQY
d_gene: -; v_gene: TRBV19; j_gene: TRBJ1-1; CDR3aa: ASSIMGNTEAF
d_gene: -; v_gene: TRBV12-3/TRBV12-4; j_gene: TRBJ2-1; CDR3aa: ASSLSVVYNEQF
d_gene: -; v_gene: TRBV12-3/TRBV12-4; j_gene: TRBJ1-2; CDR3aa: ASRISQGTYGYT
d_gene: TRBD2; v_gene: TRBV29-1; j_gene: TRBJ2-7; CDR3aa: SVAGRAESYEQY
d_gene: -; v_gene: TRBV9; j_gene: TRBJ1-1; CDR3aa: ASSARGDTEAF
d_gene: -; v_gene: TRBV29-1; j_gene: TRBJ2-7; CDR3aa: SVGKDRGEQY
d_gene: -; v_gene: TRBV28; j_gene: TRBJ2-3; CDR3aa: ASSRFAQY
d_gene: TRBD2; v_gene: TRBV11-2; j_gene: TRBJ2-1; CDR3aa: ASSHDPGLAGE
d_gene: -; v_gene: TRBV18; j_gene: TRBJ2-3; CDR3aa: ASSPQQGVDTQY
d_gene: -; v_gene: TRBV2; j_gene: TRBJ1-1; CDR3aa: ASSELDTGDTEAF
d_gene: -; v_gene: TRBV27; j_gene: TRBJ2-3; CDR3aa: ASSLSRGHTDTQY
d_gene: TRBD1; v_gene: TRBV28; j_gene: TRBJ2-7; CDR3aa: ASSLGQWDYEQY
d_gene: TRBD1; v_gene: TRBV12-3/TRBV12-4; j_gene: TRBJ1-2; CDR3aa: ASSPFTGGYYGYT
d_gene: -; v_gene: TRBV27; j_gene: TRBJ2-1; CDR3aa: AALRVSSNEQF
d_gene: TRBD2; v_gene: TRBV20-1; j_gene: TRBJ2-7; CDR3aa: SASPLAGGSYEQY
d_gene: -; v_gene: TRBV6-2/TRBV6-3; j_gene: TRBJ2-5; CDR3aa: ASSYGETQY